The 30 T cell receptor beta chains below were found in one sample sequenced in a study of blood T cell repertoires in COVID-19 (TCRdb year 2020). Libraries were prepared through the immunoSEQ multiplex PCR assay. The table comes from immuneACCESS by way of TCRdb, which keeps in-frame sequences with V and J called. Part of the clones is missing from these tables; in studies checked, under half for an unresolved V gene and the rest for unknown reasons. In all, the sample holds under 95,000 clones, and approximately 79% of those were seen once. Of the sample, around 27% falls within the top ten clones. Sequencing was performed on peripheral blood. These TCRs come from a man between 60 and 75 years old with active or convalescent COVID-19.

The J gene is TRBJ1-2, the V gene TRBV27; D not certain. This CDR3 has 14 residues. Germline V lookup: CDR1 MNHEY, CDR2 SMNVEV (reference sequence). Trimming took off 6 bases at V and 6 bases at J, with 17 bases between the two ends. The CDR3 reads CASSLYTEHDGYTF. CDR3 bases: TGTGCCAGCAGCTTGTATACGGAGCACGATGGCTACACCTTC.

This clone was found a few times. J is TRBJ2-1 and V is TRBV24-1; D is unclear. V dropped 6 bases and J dropped 2 bases, with 10 bases sitting between them. The CDR3 runs to 14 residues. The V gene's germline CDR1 is KGHDR and CDR2 SFDVKD. In DNA form, the CDR3 reads TGTGCCACCAGTACTCGGTTGGCCTACAATGAGCAGTTCTTC. Its protein is CATSTRLAYNEQFF.

This sequence joins TRBV11-1 and TRBJ1-3; D uncertain. In germline, CDR1 is SGHAT, CDR2 FQDESV (reference sequence). The CDR3 is 15 amino acids. V shed 2 bases and J shed 2 bases, with 10 bases lying between them. The CDR3 sequence: CASSLYREPGNTIYF. CDR3 bases: TGTGCCAGCAGCTTATACCGGGAGCCTGGAAACACCATATATTTT.

This clone was picked up a small number of times. V gene TRBV6-5 combines with J gene TRBJ2-1, with D perhaps matching TRBD2 (6 bases). V gave up 11 bases and J gave up 6 bases, with 14 bases separating them. The CDR3 loop spans 12 amino acids. Germline V lookup: CDR1 MNHEY, CDR2 SVGAGI. The CDR3 coding sequence is TGTGCCGGTCGGGGGTTCAGCAATGAGCAGTTCTTC. Its protein product is CAGRGFSNEQFF.

J is TRBJ2-7 and V is TRBV2, with 9 bases lining up with TRBD2. Germline CDR1 reads SNHLY; CDR2 reads FYNNEI. V lost 6 bases and J lost 0; bases outside the gene matches: 0. CDR3 length equals 13 residues. The CDR3 here is CASRAGGSYEQYF. The CDR3, as DNA: TGTGCCAGCAGAGCGGGAGGCTCCTACGAGCAGTACTTC.

The V gene is TRBV6-1, the J gene TRBJ1-5; no clear D gene. From germline, CDR1 is MNHNS and CDR2 SASEGT. CDR3 length equals 12 residues. V dropped 3 bases and J dropped 4 bases, with 4 bases sitting between them. The CDR3 spells CASSDRNQPQHF. The CDR3 nucleotides are TGTGCCAGCAGTGACCGGAATCAGCCCCAGCATTTT.

The chain links TRBV2 to TRBJ2-3; a weak D match, TRBD2 (7 bases). Per germline, CDR1 SNHLY and CDR2 FYNNEI. The CDR3 is made up of 13 amino acids. V lost 11 bases and J lost 2, with 14 bases in between. CDR3: CAGDGGLTDTQYF. CDR3 DNA: TGTGCCGGGGACGGGGGGCTCACAGATACGCAGTATTTT.

Many counts were recorded for this clone. This chain joins TRBV7-8 and TRBJ2-2, with 8 bases fitting TRBD2. V was clipped by 0 bases and J by 3 bases; unmatched bases: 6. Germline V gene lookup returns CDR1 SGHVS and CDR2 FQNEAQ. This CDR3 has 17 amino acids. The CDR3 DNA sequence: TGTGCCAGCAGCTTAGCGGCCAGCGGGGGTGACACCGGGGAGCTGTTTTTT. Amino acids: CASSLAASGGDTGELFF.

This chain uses TRBV28 with TRBJ1-1; weak D call: TRBD1 (5 bases). The CDR3 loop spans 14 amino acids. The germline V and J ends were trimmed by 6 bases and 0 bases, with 11 bases remaining between them. Germline V gene lookup returns CDR1 MDHEN and CDR2 SYDVKM. Here the CDR3 reads CASRTGDLNTEAFF. The CDR3 nucleotides read TGTGCCAGCAGGACGGGGGACTTGAACACTGAAGCTTTCTTT.

The V and J genes are TRBV9 and TRBJ1-5; unclear D gene. This CDR3 has 13 residues. CDR1 and CDR2 (germline): SGDLS, YYNGEE. V lost 0 bases and J lost 4, with 5 bases in between. The DNA for the CDR3 is TGTGCCAGCAGCGTAGACGGTAATCAGCCCCAGCATTTT. Protein product: CASSVDGNQPQHF.

The gene calls are TRBV5-5 and TRBJ1-2; 8 bases match TRBD1. The J segment lost 4 bases and the V segment lost 0 bases, leaving 5 bases of the junction unmatched. CDR3 length: 15 residues. The germline V gene encodes CDR1 SGHKS and CDR2 YYEKEE (reference sequence). CDR3 coding DNA: TGTGCCAGCAGCTTGGGTGGACAGGGAGGCTATGGCTACACCTTC. It codes for CASSLGGQGGYGYTF.

The chain has TRBV5-1 and TRBJ2-1, with 10 bases fitting TRBD2. V gave up 4 bases and J gave up 2 bases; unmatched junction bases: 0. The CDR3 consists of 14 residues. Germline V gene lookup returns CDR1 SGHRS and CDR2 YFSETQ. The DNA of the CDR3 is TGCGCCAGCAGCCTAGCGGGGGCCTACAATGAGCAGTTCTTC. This encodes CASSLAGAYNEQFF.

This rearrangement joins TRBV5-6 to TRBJ2-7, with 7 bases that match TRBD1. This CDR3 has 15 amino acids. The V gene end was trimmed by 4 bases and the J gene end by 3 bases; junction bases not matched to a gene: 10. Germline loops: CDR1 SGHDT, CDR2 YYEEEE. The CDR3 bases are TGTGCCAGCAGCCCAAAGGGGGCAGGGGTCTACGAGCAGTACTTC. It specifies CASSPKGAGVYEQYF.

The J gene is TRBJ2-1, the V gene TRBV13; TRBD2 matches at 7 bases. J gave up 6 bases and V 3 bases, and 11 bases lay outside the gene matches. Germline V gene data show CDR1 as PRHDT and CDR2 as FYEKMQ (reference sequence). This CDR3 comprises 16 residues. CDR3 bases: TGTGCCAGCAGCTTCGAGCGGGGTCTAACAGGCAATGAGCAGTTCTTC. Its protein product is CASSFERGLTGNEQFF.

The V gene is TRBV9, the J gene TRBJ1-2; tentative D call: TRBD1 (5 bases). This CDR3 region has 15 residues. V shed 3 bases and J shed 2 bases, with 14 bases lying between them. Germline V CDR1 and CDR2: SGDLS, YYNGEE. This CDR3 is CASSAHRNLNYGYTF. Here the CDR3 DNA reads TGTGCCAGCAGCGCACACAGGAACTTAAACTATGGCTACACCTTC.

The chain couples TRBV29-1 to TRBJ2-1; unclear D gene. Germline CDR1 is SQVTM and CDR2 is ANQGSEA. The CDR3 loop spans 12 amino acids. V was clipped by 8 bases and J by 1 base, with 9 bases between them. CDR3 protein: CSLMRSYNEQFF. CDR3 coding DNA: TGCAGCCTAATGAGGTCCTACAATGAGCAGTTCTTC.

This chain connects TRBV7-6 to TRBJ2-3, with D perhaps matching TRBD1 (7 bases). Germline CDR1 and CDR2: SGHVS and FNYEAQ. The V gene lost 5 bases and the J gene lost 0 bases, with 24 bases spanning the gap. The CDR3 extends over 19 amino acids. The CDR3 coding sequence is TGTGCCAGCAGCCCTCCAGGAGGGGGCTCCCTTACTAGCACAGATACGCAGTATTTT. Amino acids: CASSPPGGGSLTSTDTQYF.

This chain joins TRBV7-2 and TRBJ2-7, with TRBD2 matching over 10 bases. CDR3 size: 15 residues. V lost 2 bases to trimming and J lost 2 bases; unmatched junction nucleotides: 3. Germline V lookup: CDR1 SGHTA, CDR2 FQGNSA. Written as DNA, the CDR3 is TGTGCCAGCAGCTTAACTAGCGGGAACACCTACGAGCAGTACTTC. It codes for CASSLTSGNTYEQYF.

This chain connects TRBV18 to TRBJ2-1; TRBD2 agrees at 13 bases. Trimming at V came to 2 bases and at J to 6 bases, leaving 1 base not matched to a gene. This CDR3 comprises 15 residues. The germline CDR1 and CDR2 sequences are KGHSH and LQKENI. CDR3 DNA: TGTGCCAGCTCACCAGGGACTAGCGGGACCAATGAGCAGTTCTTC. Translated, it gives CASSPGTSGTNEQFF.

The V and J genes are TRBV12-5 and TRBJ2-3; 9 positions match TRBD2. CDR1 and CDR2 (germline): LGHNT, FRNRAP. V shed 6 bases, J shed 4 bases, and the junction held 5 bases outside the gene matches. The CDR3 totals 14 residues. CDR3: CASGASGTPDTQYF. CDR3 coding DNA: TGTGCTAGTGGGGCTAGCGGGACCCCAGATACGCAGTATTTT. Variable domain in full (rest from reference TRBV12-5 and TRBJ2-3): DARVTQTPRHKVTEMGQEVTMRCQPILGHNTVFWYRQTMMQGLELLAYFRNRAPLDDSGMPKDRFSAEMPDATLATLKIQPSEPRDSAVYFCASGASGTPDTQYFGPGTRLTVL.

The chain uses TRBV27 and TRBJ2-7; a weak D match, TRBD2 (6 bases). The CDR3 spans 14 residues. The V end was cut by 7 bases, the J end by 4 bases, with 17 bases between. Germline V gene lookup returns CDR1 MNHEY and CDR2 SMNVEV (reference sequence). CDR3 residues: CASTISPGSYEQYF. CDR3 bases: TGTGCCAGCACCATATCCCCCGGGAGTTACGAGCAGTACTTC.

This clone was observed a handful of times. The V gene is TRBV2, the J gene TRBJ2-7, with D uncertain. The V gene's germline CDR1 is SNHLY and CDR2 FYNNEI. V was pared by 6 bases and J by 6 bases, with 18 bases between. The CDR3 totals 14 residues. Here the CDR3 DNA reads TGTGCCAGCAGCAACAGTTATGAAAGTGGCGAGCAGTACTTC. Amino acids: CASSNSYESGEQYF. Full variable domain (remainder filled in from reference TRBV2 and TRBJ2-7): EPEVTQTPSHQVTQMGQEVILRCVPISNHLYFYWYRQILGQKVEFLVSFYNNEISEKSEIFDDQFSVERPDGSNFTLKIRSTKLEDSAMYFCASSNSYESGEQYFGPGTRLTVT.

The chain has TRBV7-9 and TRBJ2-1; D uncertain. V gave up 2 bases and J gave up 4 bases, with 12 bases separating them. Looked up from germline, CDR1 is SEHNR and CDR2 is FQNEAQ (reference sequence). The CDR3 extends over 15 amino acids. CDR3 nucleotides: TGTGCCAGCAGCTTAAGAGTCAACCGGTACAATGAGCAGTTCTTC. It specifies CASSLRVNRYNEQFF.

This clone was detected once. This chain uses TRBV6-4 with TRBJ2-1, with TRBD1 identical over 9 bases. V shed 2 bases and J 8 bases; nucleotides not matched to a gene: 4. Germline lookup yields CDR1 MRHNA and CDR2 SNTAGT. This CDR3 region has 14 residues. As DNA, the CDR3 is TGTGCCAGCAGTGACGAGACAGGGGGACATGAGCAGTTCTTC. Its translation: CASSDETGGHEQFF.

The chain is built from TRBV25-1 and TRBJ1-1, with 9 bases that match TRBD1. V was clipped by 6 bases and J by 10 bases; unmatched bases: 15. The CDR3 runs 15 residues. Germline CDR1 and CDR2: MGHDK and SYGVNS. CDR3 bases: TGTGCCAGCAGAGAGCTTACAGGGGGCACGGCTGCAGCTTTCTTT. Translated: CASRELTGGTAAAFF.

The CDR3: CASRSNREGFAGNTIYF. The CDR3 bases are TGTGCCAGCAGGTCAAACAGGGAGGGCTTTGCTGGAAACACCATATATTTT. The chain employs TRBV28 and TRBJ1-3; D might be TRBD1 (6 bases). Trimming removed 6 bases at V and 2 bases at J, with 20 bases between. The CDR3 loop spans 17 amino acids. Germline V gives CDR1 MDHEN, CDR2 SYDVKM. Together with reference TRBV28 and TRBJ1-3, the CDR3 gives the full variable domain: DVKVTQSSRYLVKRTGEKVFLECVQDMDHENMFWYRQDPGLGLRLIYFSYDVKMKEKGDIPEGYSVSREKKERFSLILESASTNQTSMYLCASRSNREGFAGNTIYFGEGSWLTVV.

The chain joins TRBV28 to TRBJ1-5, with a possible D match to TRBD1 (5 bases). CDR1 and CDR2 (germline): MDHEN, SYDVKM. The length of the CDR3 is 16 residues. The V end lost 5 bases, the J end lost 4 bases, and 18 bases lay between the germline ends. The CDR3 protein is CASSPIGTDYNQPQHF. The CDR3 DNA reads TGTGCCAGCAGTCCCATCGGGACGGACTATAATCAGCCCCAGCATTTT.

This chain joins TRBV29-1 and TRBJ2-1, with a weak D call TRBD2 (6 bases). The CDR3 is 15 residues long. Trimming stripped 8 bases from V and 5 bases from J, with 22 bases between. Germline CDR1 and CDR2: SQVTM and ANQGSEA. Written as DNA, the CDR3 is TGCAGCATACCCGCGGGACGAGGCCACAACAATGAGCAGTTCTTC. Amino acids: CSIPAGRGHNNEQFF.

This rearrangement joins TRBV9 to TRBJ2-7, with TRBD2 as a possible D gene (7 bases). There are 12 residues in the CDR3. Looked up from germline, CDR1 is SGDLS and CDR2 is YYNGEE. Trimming cost V 7 bases and J 3 bases, with 11 bases left between them. CDR3 in DNA: TGTGCCAGCGGAGGGGGGGGCTACGAGCAGTACTTC. This translates into CASGGGGYEQYF. The full variable domain, in which reference TRBV9 and TRBJ2-7 provide the parts outside the CDR3, is DSGVTQTPKHLITATGQRVTLRCSPRSGDLSVYWYQQSLDQGLQFLIQYYNGEERAKGNILERFSAQQFPDLHSELNLSSLELGDSALYFCASGGGGYEQYFGPGTRLTVT.

The chain is built from TRBV3-1 (or the pseudogene TRBV3-2) and TRBJ1-1, with TRBD1 matching over 7 bases. CDR3 length: 17 amino acids. V lost 0 bases and J lost 1; bases outside the gene matches: 8. From germline, CDR1 is LGHDT and CDR2 YNNKEL (reference sequence). The CDR3 here is CASSQDVVGQWNTEAFF. CDR3 coding DNA: TGTGCCAGCAGCCAAGATGTCGTGGGACAGTGGAACACTGAAGCTTTCTTT.